These 18 T cell receptor beta chains were all obtained from the same sample, sequenced in a study of shared clonotypes between healthy human individuals. Sequencing used immunoSEQ multiplex PCR; TCRdb keeps in-frame clones, though not all of them. The sample shows approximately 440,000 clones, roughly three quarters of them seen only once. The sequenced material came from PBMCs. These receptors originate from a woman aged 40 to 50 in good health. Some clones in this sample may be carry-over from other donors' samples.

The J gene is TRBJ2-1, the V gene TRBV7-2, with no clear D. Trimming removed 1 base at V and 10 bases at J, with 11 bases between. The CDR3 is made up of 13 amino acids. Germline V gene lookup returns CDR1 SGHTA and CDR2 FQGNSA. This CDR3 reads CASSLGEGGEQFF. CDR3 coding DNA: TGTGCCAGCAGCTTAGGCGAAGGTGGCGAGCAGTTCTTC.

The rearrangement links TRBV27 to TRBJ2-1; possible D gene TRBD1, 6 bases. Germline V gene data show CDR1 as MNHEY and CDR2 as SMNVEV (reference sequence). V gave up 5 bases and J gave up 9 bases, with 32 bases separating them. The CDR3 length is 19 residues. In DNA, the CDR3 is TGTGCCAGCAGTCCCCCCCTTCTCGGGACAATCAGGGGTACAGGTGAGCAGTTCTTC. It translates to CASSPPLLGTIRGTGEQFF.

The CDR3: CASSLPGGKGNEQYF. CDR3 DNA: TGTGCCAGCAGCCTCCCAGGGGGCAAGGGTAACGAGCAGTACTTC. The genes are TRBV7-9 and TRBJ2-7; 8 bases are shared with TRBD1. The germline V gene encodes CDR1 SEHNR and CDR2 FQNEAQ (reference sequence). V dropped 5 bases and J dropped 5; count of bases not matched to a gene: 11. CDR3 length: 15 residues.

V and J are TRBV6-4 and TRBJ2-1; 11 bases match TRBD2. The germline V gene encodes CDR1 MRHNA and CDR2 SNTAGT. Trimming cost V 5 bases and J 9 bases; bases outside gene matches: 9. The CDR3 runs 15 residues. The CDR3 nucleotides are TGTGCCAGCAGTCCACTAGCGGGAGCATTGGGTGAGCAGTTCTTC. This encodes CASSPLAGALGEQFF.

Only a few counts were recorded for this clone. The chain combines TRBV6-5 with TRBJ1-2; D remains ambiguous. Trimming shortened V by 6 bases and J by 4 bases, and 12 bases separated the two germline ends. Germline V gene data show CDR1 as MNHEY and CDR2 as SVGAGI. The CDR3 runs 13 residues. DNA for the CDR3: TGTGCCAGCAGCCGTACTTATTCCTATGGCTACACCTTC. Its protein is CASSRTYSYGYTF.

The V call is TRBV7-9, the J call TRBJ2-1; 15 nucleotides agree with TRBD2. Germline CDR1 is SEHNR and CDR2 is FQNEAQ (reference sequence). The CDR3 has 17 amino acids. With 5 bases clipped from V and 3 bases from J, the junction kept 5 bases outside the gene matches. The CDR3 loop reads CASSQGLAGGLYNEQFF. The CDR3 DNA is TGTGCCAGCAGCCAAGGACTAGCGGGAGGGCTCTACAATGAGCAGTTCTTC.

The rearrangement joins TRBV6-1 to TRBJ2-7; TRBD2 is a possible D gene (5 bases). The CDR3 extends over 12 amino acids. Germline CDR1 reads MNHNS; CDR2 reads SASEGT. Between the trimmed V and J ends, which lost 4 bases and 2 bases, there was a span of 6 bases. This chain's CDR3 is CASSGTPYEQYF. The CDR3 coding sequence is TGTGCCAGCAGTGGGACTCCCTACGAGCAGTACTTC.

CDR3 protein: CASSFDSAGTQYF. CDR3 DNA: TGTGCCAGCAGCTTCGACAGTGCTGGGACCCAGTACTTC. V gene TRBV5-5 combines with J gene TRBJ2-5; maybe TRBD1 (5 bases). Per germline, CDR1 SGHKS and CDR2 YYEKEE (reference sequence). V gave up 2 bases and J gave up 7 bases, with 12 bases separating them. This CDR3 comprises 13 residues. Together with reference TRBV5-5 and TRBJ2-5, the CDR3 gives the full variable domain: DAGVTQSPTHLIKTRGQQVTLRCSPISGHKSVSWYQQVLGQGPQFIFQYYEKEERGRGNFPDRFSARQFPNYSSELNVNALLLGDSALYLCASSFDSAGTQYFGPGTRLLVL.

The chain uses TRBV30 and TRBJ2-2; perhaps D is TRBD1 or TRBD2 (5 bases each). Trimming cost V 3 bases and J 0 bases, with 20 bases left between them. CDR3 length: 18 amino acids. Germline values: CDR1 GTSNPN, CDR2 SVGIG (reference sequence). CDR3 DNA sequence: TGTGCCTGGAGACCGCCTGGGAGTCGGGGACCGAACACCGGGGAGCTGTTTTTT. Amino acid sequence: CAWRPPGSRGPNTGELFF.

The V and J genes are TRBV5-6 and TRBJ2-3; TRBD2 might be the D (6 bases). From germline, CDR1 is SGHDT and CDR2 YYEEEE. CDR3 length: 15 amino acids. Trimming left V 0 bases short and J 5 bases short, with 13 bases between. CDR3 protein: CASSLDGSPRDTQYF. The CDR3 DNA reads TGTGCCAGCAGCTTGGACGGGAGTCCTAGAGATACGCAGTATTTT.

This chain links TRBV5-1 with TRBJ2-5; the D is unclear. With 4 bases removed from V and 3 bases from J, the gap between germline ends came to 13 bases. The CDR3 contains 14 residues. CDR1 and CDR2 (germline): SGHRS, YFSETQ. As DNA, the CDR3 is TGCGCCAGCAGCCTAACACAGCCTGAAGAGACCCAGTACTTC. This encodes CASSLTQPEETQYF. The entire variable domain, with the rest obtained from reference TRBV5-1 and TRBJ2-5, is as follows: KAGVTQTPRYLIKTRGQQVTLSCSPISGHRSVSWYQQTPGQGLQFLFEYFSETQRNKGNFPGRFSGRQFSNSRSEMNVSTLELGDSALYLCASSLTQPEETQYFGPGTRLLVL.

This chain connects TRBV11-2 to TRBJ1-4; D unclear. Germline assignment: CDR1 SGHAT and CDR2 FQNNGV. This CDR3 spans 14 amino acids. Trimming took 2 bases from V and 10 from J, leaving 14 bases between them. The CDR3 spells CASSLSGLVGKLFF. CDR3 in DNA: TGTGCCAGCAGCTTATCGGGGTTGGTCGGAAAACTGTTTTTT. Using reference TRBV11-2 and TRBJ1-4 for the parts outside the CDR3, the full variable domain is EAGVAQSPRYKIIEKRQSVAFWCNPISGHATLYWYQQILGQGPKLLIQFQNNGVVDDSQLPKDRFSAERLKGVDSTLKIQPAKLEDSAVYLCASSLSGLVGKLFFGSGTQLSVL.

The chain recombines TRBV7-2 with TRBJ2-7; D perhaps matches TRBD2 (6 bases). Germline V gene lookup returns CDR1 SGHTA and CDR2 FQGNSA. V lost 5 bases and J 6 bases, leaving 14 bases between the germline ends. This CDR3 comprises 13 residues. DNA of the CDR3: TGTGCCAGCAGCCAGGAGGGGACGGGCGAGCAGTACTTC. This gives the protein CASSQEGTGEQYF. The full variable domain, rest sourced from reference TRBV7-2 and TRBJ2-7, is GAGVSQSPSNKVTEKGKDVELRCDPISGHTALYWYRQSLGQGLEFLIYFQGNSAPDKSGLPSDRFSAERTGGSVSTLTIQRTQQEDSAVYLCASSQEGTGEQYFGPGTRLTVT.

The chain recombines TRBV6-4 with TRBJ2-3; 7 bases map to TRBD2. Looked up from germline, CDR1 is MRHNA and CDR2 is SNTAGT. This CDR3 comprises 15 residues. V was pared by 4 bases and J by 4 bases, with 8 bases of the junction left unmatched. CDR3: CASSVQSGEADTQYF. CDR3 nucleotide sequence: TGTGCCAGCAGTGTTCAAAGCGGGGAAGCAGATACGCAGTATTTT.

V gene TRBV28 combines with J gene TRBJ1-1; no definite D call. Germline lookup yields CDR1 MDHEN and CDR2 SYDVKM. The CDR3 spans 12 residues. V dropped 4 bases and J dropped 8 bases, with 11 bases sitting between them. CDR3 in amino acids: CASSSRPTEAFF. DNA for the CDR3: TGTGCCAGCAGTTCCCGACCCACCGAAGCTTTCTTT.

In this sample, this clone turned up once. J is TRBJ1-3 and V is TRBV6-1; D is uncertain. Germline CDR1 reads MNHNS; CDR2 reads SASEGT. V was pared by 6 bases and J by 0 bases, with 9 bases between. The CDR3 length is 14 residues. CDR3: CASRPLSSGNTIYF. CDR3 sequence (DNA): TGTGCCAGCAGACCACTCAGCTCTGGAAACACCATATATTTT.

The chain uses TRBV2 and TRBJ1-5, with a possible D match to TRBD1 (6 bases). V shed 0 bases and J shed 7 bases, with 13 bases lying between them. CDR1 is SNHLY and CDR2 is FYNNEI in the germline V gene. The CDR3 has 15 amino acids. The CDR3: CASSEAGAGQQPQHF. CDR3 nucleotide sequence: TGTGCCAGCAGTGAAGCGGGGGCAGGACAACAGCCCCAGCATTTT.

V is TRBV7-9 and J is TRBJ1-2; no firm D call. The CDR3 is made up of 15 amino acids. Trimming shortened V by 1 base and J by 6 bases, and 15 bases separated the two germline ends. Germline V CDR1 and CDR2: SEHNR, FQNEAQ (reference sequence). The CDR3 DNA is TGTGCCAGCAGCTTAGAAGCCAGGTTTAGGGATGGCTACACCTTC. Protein product: CASSLEARFRDGYTF. Full variable domain (rest looked up from reference TRBV7-9 and TRBJ1-2): DTGVSQNPRHKITKRGQNVTFRCDPISEHNRLYWYRQTLGQGPEFLTYFQNEAQLEKSRLLSDRFSAERPKGSFSTLEIQRTEQGDSAMYLCASSLEARFRDGYTFGSGTRLTVV.